The clone carrying this T cell receptor beta chain has at least ten counts. Its antigen is still unknown. The time point was: pre-sensitization, week 0. Treatment specified: therapeutic diphenylcyclopropenone sensitization with weekly scalp DPC. Germline CDR1 and CDR2: SGHVS and FQNEAQ. V was pared by 3 bases and J by 4 bases, with 9 bases between. The CDR3 sequence is 13 residues long. This specimen belongs to a study of human T cells and chemical hapten exposure. Whole-study context: Donors were sensitized with 2% DPC on the upper inner arm. Study outcomes and limitations: DPC sensitization produced no change in TCRs with frequency above 1 in 1000.

Original handling: Samples contained a median of 95,638 TCRs, with a range of 23,224 to 690,600. TCRdb recomputed calls from the RACE reads with MiXCR, one row per CDR3 protein. These V and J calls originate from TCRdb's pipeline instead of the authors' own analysis. The data show fewer than 300,000 distinct CDR3 sequences, 7.5% to 8% seen once. This TCR was sampled from a man aged 18-30 years with alopecia areata. Some clones in this sample may be carry-over from other donors' samples. The chain recombines TRBV7-8 with TRBJ2-5; D possibly matches TRBD1 or TRBD2 (6 bases each). Source: whole blood, taken in connection with sensitization to the hapten diphenylcyclopropenone (DPC). As DNA, the CDR3 is TGTGCCAGCAGCTTGGGGGGCTTAGAGACCCAGTACTTC. Its translation is CASSLGGLETQYF.